The 8 T cell receptor beta chains below come from one sample, sequenced in a study of CD8+ T cells in alopecia areata. RNA extraction was followed by reverse transcription into cDNA, which acted as the sequencing template. TCRdb's table, derived via immunoSEQ multiplex PCR, lists solely in-frame clones and lacks some. The sample records about 140,000 clones, 40% to 55% being singletons. This sample comprised CD4+ T cells sorted from blood, obtained at week 0. Receptors originate from a human donor with alopecia areata.

The CDR3 spells CATSREQDTDTQYF. For the CDR3, the DNA is TGTGCCACCAGCAGAGAGCAGGACACAGATACGCAGTATTTT. This chain connects TRBV15 to TRBJ2-3; unclear D gene. The germline V and J ends were trimmed by 0 bases and 2 bases, with 6 bases remaining between them. CDR3 size: 14 residues. Germline-derived CDR1 and CDR2 are LNHNV and YYDKDF (reference sequence). The whole variable domain, filled in from reference TRBV15 and TRBJ2-3, reads DAMVIQNPRYQVTQFGKPVTLSCSQTLNHNVMYWYQQKSSQAPKLLFHYYDKDFNNEADTPDNFQSRRPNTSFCFLDIRSPGLGDTAMYLCATSREQDTDTQYFGPGTRLTVL.

This clone was found a few times. This chain links TRBV5-1 with TRBJ1-1; tentative D call: TRBD1 (6 bases). V was clipped by 0 bases and J by 1 base, with 7 bases between them. Germline loops: CDR1 SGHRS, CDR2 YFSETQ. The CDR3 runs 14 residues. The CDR3 nucleotides are TGCGCCAGCAGCTTGGTGGACAGGAACACTGAAGCTTTCTTT. Translated: CASSLVDRNTEAFF.

This clone came up a few times. This chain joins TRBV7-2 and TRBJ1-5, with a tentative D call TRBD1 (5 bases). V was trimmed by 2 bases and J by 6 bases, leaving 11 bases between them. CDR1 and CDR2 (germline): SGHTA, FQGNSA. The CDR3 consists of 14 residues. CDR3 nucleotide sequence: TGTGCCAGCAGCTTATCGGCTGGGGGTCAGCCCCAGCATTTT. This sequence encodes CASSLSAGGQPQHF.

This sequence joins TRBV27 and TRBJ2-6, with D possibly being TRBD1 (6 bases). This CDR3 comprises 16 residues. Germline V lookup: CDR1 MNHEY, CDR2 SMNVEV (reference sequence). V gave up 5 bases and J gave up 0 bases, with 11 bases separating them. CDR3 amino acids: CASSQTGLSGANVLTF. The CDR3 nucleotides read TGTGCCAGCAGTCAAACAGGGCTCTCTGGGGCCAACGTCCTGACTTTC.

This clone was seen only a few times. The chain has TRBV5-1 and TRBJ2-3; D unresolved. CDR1 is SGHRS, CDR2 YFSETQ, per germline. The CDR3 is 16 amino acids. Trimming cost V 0 bases and J 2 bases, with 13 bases left between them. In DNA form, the CDR3 reads TGCGCCAGCAGCTTGGGAGAAATGGCCCACACAGATACGCAGTATTTT. It encodes CASSLGEMAHTDTQYF.

The genes are TRBV7-2 and TRBJ2-5; 7 bases match TRBD1. The J segment lost 7 bases and the V segment lost 4 bases, leaving 3 bases of the junction unmatched. The CDR3 is 12 amino acids. Germline CDR1 is SGHTA and CDR2 is FQGNSA. The CDR3 nucleotides are TGTGCCAGCAGCTCAACAGGGGTGACCCAGTACTTC. Translated: CASSSTGVTQYF.

This clone was found a few times. The V call is TRBV29-1, the J call TRBJ2-5, with D maybe TRBD1 (5 bases). The length of the CDR3 is 12 residues. Germline V gene lookup returns CDR1 SQVTM and CDR2 ANQGSEA. V was cut by 7 bases and J by 4 bases, with 13 bases left in between. The CDR3 here is CSERRGGETQYF. The CDR3 DNA reads as TGCAGCGAACGAAGGGGCGGAGAGACCCAGTACTTC.

The chain employs TRBV14 and TRBJ1-2; D not certain. The CDR3 has 14 residues. Trimming left V 2 bases short and J 0 bases short, with 7 bases between. Germline V gene lookup returns CDR1 SGHDN and CDR2 FVKESK. The CDR3 DNA reads as TGTGCCAGCAGCCAAATCGGAGCTAACTATGGCTACACCTTC. Encoded protein: CASSQIGANYGYTF. The complete variable domain, with remaining parts taken from reference TRBV14 and TRBJ1-2, reads EAGVTQFPSHSVIEKGQTVTLRCDPISGHDNLYWYRRVMGKEIKFLLHFVKESKQDESGMPNNRFLAERTGGTYSTLKVQPAELEDSGVYFCASSQIGANYGYTFGSGTRLTVV.